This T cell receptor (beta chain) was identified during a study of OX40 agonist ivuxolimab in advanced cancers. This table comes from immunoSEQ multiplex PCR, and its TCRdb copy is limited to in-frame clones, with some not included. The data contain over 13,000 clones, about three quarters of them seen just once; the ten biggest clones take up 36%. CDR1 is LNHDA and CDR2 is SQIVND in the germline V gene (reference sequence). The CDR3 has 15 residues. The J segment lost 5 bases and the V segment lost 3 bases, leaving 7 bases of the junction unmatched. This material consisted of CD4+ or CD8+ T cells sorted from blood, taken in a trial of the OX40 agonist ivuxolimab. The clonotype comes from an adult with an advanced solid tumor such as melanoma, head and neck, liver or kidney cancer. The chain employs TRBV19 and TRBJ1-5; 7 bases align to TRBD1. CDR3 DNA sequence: TGTGCCAGTAGTATGGTCAGGGGGTCCGATCAGCCCCAGCATTTT. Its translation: CASSMVRGSDQPQHF.